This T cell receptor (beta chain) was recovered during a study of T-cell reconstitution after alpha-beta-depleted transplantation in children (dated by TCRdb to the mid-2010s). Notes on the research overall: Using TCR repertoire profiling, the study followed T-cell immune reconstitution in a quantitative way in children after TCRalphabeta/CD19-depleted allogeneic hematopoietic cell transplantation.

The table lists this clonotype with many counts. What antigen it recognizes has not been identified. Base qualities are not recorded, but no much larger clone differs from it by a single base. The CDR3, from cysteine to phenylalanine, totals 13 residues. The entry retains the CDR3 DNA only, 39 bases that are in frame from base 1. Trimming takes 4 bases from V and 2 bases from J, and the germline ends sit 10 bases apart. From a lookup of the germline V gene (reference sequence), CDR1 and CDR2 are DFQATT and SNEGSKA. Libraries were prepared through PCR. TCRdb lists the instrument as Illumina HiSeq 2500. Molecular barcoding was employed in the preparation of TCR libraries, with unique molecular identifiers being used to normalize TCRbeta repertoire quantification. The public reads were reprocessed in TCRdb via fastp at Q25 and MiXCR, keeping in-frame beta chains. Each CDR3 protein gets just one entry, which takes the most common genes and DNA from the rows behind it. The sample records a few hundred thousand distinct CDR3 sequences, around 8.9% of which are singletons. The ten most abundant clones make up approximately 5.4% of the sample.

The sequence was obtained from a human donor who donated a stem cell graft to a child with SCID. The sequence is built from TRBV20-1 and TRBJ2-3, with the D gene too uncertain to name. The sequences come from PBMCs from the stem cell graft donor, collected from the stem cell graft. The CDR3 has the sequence CSAKGPYTDTQYF. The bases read TGCAGTGCTAAAGGACCGTACACAGATACGCAGTATTTT.